This TCR beta chain was documented in a study of vaccination and CD4 T cells after COVID-19. Treatment of the sample: roughly 10-day PBMC culture with coronavirus spike peptide pools or control peptides (ViraFEST assay). For ViraFEST, peptide pools expanded antigen-specific T cells, after which the TCRs were sequenced. Points on this clonotype: The target antigen is unknown.

Sequenced with the Oncomine TCR Beta short-read assay was DNA taken from cultured CD4+ T cells. In TCRdb, the PCR reads were re-called with MiXCR into one record per CDR3 protein. The profile shows roughly 17,000 distinct CDR3 sequences, about 55% of them singletons. Study observations and caveats: When vaccine-specific clones from convalescent patients were examined, 304 of 307 were spike mono-reactive.

V lost 1 base, J lost 3 bases, and 10 bases lay in between. The CDR3 runs to 13 residues. CDR1 and CDR2 (germline): DFQATT, SNEGSKA (reference sequence). Sample: CD4+ T cells from blood, cultured in vitro. V gene TRBV20-1 combines with J gene TRBJ2-7, with D perhaps matching TRBD1 (6 bases). This receptor was taken from a human donor who had recovered from COVID-19. CDR3 coding DNA: TGCAGTGCTAGAGCTACAGGGTTCTACGAGCAGTACTTC. It is translated as CSARATGFYEQYF.